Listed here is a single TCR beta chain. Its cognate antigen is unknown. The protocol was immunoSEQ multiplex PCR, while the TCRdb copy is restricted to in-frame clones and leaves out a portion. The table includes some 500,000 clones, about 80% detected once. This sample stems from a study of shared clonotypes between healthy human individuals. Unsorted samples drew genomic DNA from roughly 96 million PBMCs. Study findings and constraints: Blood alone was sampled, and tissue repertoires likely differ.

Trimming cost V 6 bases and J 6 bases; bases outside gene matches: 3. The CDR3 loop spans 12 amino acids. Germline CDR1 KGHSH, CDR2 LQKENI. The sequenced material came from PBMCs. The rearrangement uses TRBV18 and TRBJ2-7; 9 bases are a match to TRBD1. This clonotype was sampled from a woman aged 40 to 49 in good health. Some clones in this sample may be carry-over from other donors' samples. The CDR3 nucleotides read TGTGCCAGCTCGGCGGACAGGGGCGAGCAGTACTTC. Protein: CASSADRGEQYF.